Listed below are T cell receptor delta chains from one sample, sequenced in a study of gamma-delta T cells after stem cell transplantation. TCRdb reapplied CATT to the RT-PCR reads. The profile shows more than 1,500 delta-chain clones, roughly 23% of them singletons. The sample comprised gamma-delta T cells. These receptors all come from a human donor. It is not recorded whose cells these are; they may come from a transplant donor. CDR3s include the opening cysteine and the closing phenylalanine or tryptophan. Fields, in order: J gene, V gene, D gene, clone size, CDR3 DNA, CDR3 protein. D genes are given only for firm matches. Clone size is not always given. Where it is, it says once, few, many or a class for expanded clones.

J gene: TRDJ1
V gene: TRDV2
D gene: TRDD3
clone size: medium-sized
CDR3 DNA: TGTGCCTGTGACAAGCTGGGGGATACTTCGACCGATAAACTCATCTTT
CDR3 protein: CACDKLGDTSTDKLIF

J gene: TRDJ1
V gene: TRDV2
D gene: TRDD3
clone size: large
CDR3 DNA: TGTGCCTGTGACCGACTACTGGGGGATACTAATAAACTCATCTTT
CDR3 protein: CACDRLLGDTNKLIF

J gene: TRDJ1
V gene: TRDV2
D gene: TRDD3
clone size: large
CDR3 DNA: TGTGCCTGTGACCCATTAGGGGGATCGAAGCTTCGCCGGACCGATAAACTCATCTTT
CDR3 protein: CACDPLGGSKLRRTDKLIF

J gene: TRDJ1
V gene: TRDV2
D gene: TRDD3
clone size: few
CDR3 DNA: TGTGCCTGTGACACGATCGGCCTGGGGGATCCCTCGTACACCGATAAACTCATCTTT
CDR3 protein: CACDTIGLGDPSYTDKLIF

J gene: TRDJ1
V gene: TRDV2
D gene: TRDD3
clone size: .
CDR3 DNA: TGTGCCTGTGACACTTGGGGTTGGGGGATTTCATCCGATAAACTCATCTTT
CDR3 protein: CACDTWGWGISSDKLIF

J gene: TRDJ1
V gene: TRDV2
D gene: TRDD3
clone size: once
CDR3 DNA: TGTGCCTGTGACCCAATACTGGGGGTCAAAAACAAGTCGACCGATAAACTCATCTTT
CDR3 protein: CACDPILGVKNKSTDKLIF

J gene: TRDJ1
V gene: TRDV3
D gene: .
clone size: few
CDR3 DNA: .
CDR3 protein: CAFGTETVPYSTDKLIF

J gene: TRDJ1
V gene: TRDV2
D gene: TRDD3
clone size: .
CDR3 DNA: TGTGCCTGTGATTCTTTTGGTACTGGGGAAATGATCAGCCATAAACTCATCTTT
CDR3 protein: CACDSFGTGEMISHKLIF

J gene: TRDJ1
V gene: TRDV2
D gene: .
clone size: .
CDR3 DNA: TGTGCCTGTGACGCCCTTACCACCGATAAACTCATCTTT
CDR3 protein: CACDALTTDKLIF

J gene: TRDJ1
V gene: TRDV2
D gene: .
clone size: large
CDR3 DNA: TGTGCCTGTGACTCCGTACAGTTGACCGATAAACTCATCTTT
CDR3 protein: CACDSVQLTDKLIF

J gene: TRDJ1
V gene: TRDV2
D gene: TRDD3
clone size: .
CDR3 DNA: TGTGCCTGTGACACCCTTAATCAACATAGTACTGGGGGACACCTATCTCCGTACACCGATAAACTCATCTTT
CDR3 protein: CACDTLNQHSTGGHLSPYTDKLIF

J gene: TRDJ1
V gene: TRDV2
D gene: .
clone size: .
CDR3 DNA: TGTGCCTGTGAAATGATCCAGACCGATAAACTCATCTTT
CDR3 protein: CACEMIQTDKLIF

J gene: TRDJ1
V gene: TRDV2
D gene: TRDD3
clone size: few
CDR3 DNA: TGTGCCTGTGACCGACTGGGGGGCTACACCGATAAACTCATCTTT
CDR3 protein: CACDRLGGYTDKLIF

J gene: TRDJ1
V gene: TRDV2
D gene: TRDD3
clone size: large
CDR3 DNA: TGTGCCTGTGACACCAAATCGAGGATACGGCGGGGTAAACTCATCTTT
CDR3 protein: CACDTKSRIRRGKLIF

J gene: TRDJ1
V gene: TRDV2
D gene: TRDD3
clone size: .
CDR3 DNA: TGTGCCTGTGACACCGTATTACTGGGGGATACCGATAAACTCATCTTT
CDR3 protein: CACDTVLLGDTDKLIF

J gene: TRDJ1
V gene: TRDV2
D gene: .
clone size: medium-sized
CDR3 DNA: TGTGCCTGTGACCCAATGCACACCGATAAACTCATCTTT
CDR3 protein: CACDPMHTDKLIF

J gene: TRDJ1
V gene: TRDV2
D gene: TRDD3
clone size: few
CDR3 DNA: TGTGCCTGTGACGCCTTGGGGGATCCCGCCGAAAAAAGAGAGACCGATAAACTCATCTTT
CDR3 protein: CACDALGDPAEKRETDKLIF

J gene: TRDJ1
V gene: TRDV2
D gene: TRDD3
clone size: medium-sized
CDR3 DNA: TGTGCCTGTGACACCGTCCAGGGGACTGGGGGGAACACCGATAAACTCATCTTT
CDR3 protein: CACDTVQGTGGNTDKLIF

J gene: TRDJ1
V gene: TRDV2
D gene: TRDD3
clone size: few
CDR3 DNA: TGTGCCTGTGACACCTTATCTGGGGGGTTCCCCACCGATAAACCCATCTTT
CDR3 protein: CACDTLSGGFPTDKPIF

J gene: TRDJ1
V gene: TRDV2
D gene: .
clone size: .
CDR3 DNA: TGTGCCTGTGACAGCGGCGGGGGACTCACCGATAAACTCATCTTT
CDR3 protein: CACDSGGGLTDKLIF

J gene: TRDJ1
V gene: TRDV2
D gene: TRDD3
clone size: .
CDR3 DNA: TGTGCCTGTGACACGATCGTACTGGGGGATAAGGGCACCGATAAACTCATCTTT
CDR3 protein: CACDTIVLGDKGTDKLIF

J gene: TRDJ1
V gene: TRDV2
D gene: TRDD3
clone size: .
CDR3 DNA: TGTGCCTGTGACACAGGACTGGGGCCATCCAATATGGAACCTAAACTCATCTTT
CDR3 protein: CACDTGLGPSNMEPKLIF

J gene: TRDJ2
V gene: TRDV1
D gene: .
clone size: .
CDR3 DNA: TGTGCTCTTGGGTCCCCGACAACCCTTATCCTGATCACAGCTTTGACAGCCCAACTCTTCTTT
CDR3 protein: CALGSPTTLILITALTAQLFF

J gene: TRDJ1
V gene: TRDV2
D gene: TRDD3
clone size: few
CDR3 DNA: TGTGCCAGTGACACCGTTGGTCTTGGGGGAGATAAACTCATCTTT
CDR3 protein: CASDTVGLGGDKLIF

J gene: TRDJ1
V gene: TRDV2
D gene: .
clone size: .
CDR3 DNA: TGTGCCTGTGATCCTCGGGGGGCTAACACCGATAAACTCATCTTT
CDR3 protein: CACDPRGANTDKLIF

J gene: TRDJ1
V gene: TRDV2
D gene: .
clone size: medium-sized
CDR3 DNA: TGTGCCTGTGAAAGGTTGTACACCGATAAACTCATCTTT
CDR3 protein: CACERLYTDKLIF

J gene: TRDJ1
V gene: TRDV2
D gene: TRDD3
clone size: medium-sized
CDR3 DNA: TGTGCCTGTGACAGACTGGGGGATTCGACCCACCTTACCGATAAACTCATCTTT
CDR3 protein: CACDRLGDSTHLTDKLIF

J gene: TRDJ1
V gene: TRDV2
D gene: .
clone size: medium-sized
CDR3 DNA: TGTGCCTGTGACACCGTGGGAAGGTTGGGGGTTAACACCGATAAACTCATCTTT
CDR3 protein: CACDTVGRLGVNTDKLIF

J gene: TRDJ1
V gene: TRDV3
D gene: TRDD3
clone size: .
CDR3 DNA: TGTGCCTCCTACTTCCGCATCTTGGGGAATTACTGGGGCTGCGATAAACTCATCTTT
CDR3 protein: CASYFRILGNYWGCDKLIF

J gene: TRDJ1
V gene: TRDV2
D gene: TRDD3
clone size: few
CDR3 DNA: TGTGCCTGTGACCCCTGGGGGATATCCGGCGGAAAACTCATCTTT
CDR3 protein: CACDPWGISGGKLIF

J gene: TRDJ1
V gene: TRDV2
D gene: .
clone size: few
CDR3 DNA: TGTGCCTGTGACCTAGGTACTACGGGGGAGACCTCATACACCGATAAACTCATCTTT
CDR3 protein: CACDLGTTGETSYTDKLIF

J gene: TRDJ1
V gene: TRDV2
D gene: TRDD3
clone size: .
CDR3 DNA: TGTGCCTTTGAGGAACGGGGGGATACGGCCGCTAAACTCATCTTT
CDR3 protein: CAFEERGDTAAKLIF

J gene: TRDJ1
V gene: TRDV2
D gene: TRDD3
clone size: large
CDR3 DNA: TGTGCCTGTGACTCCGTACTGGGGGATACGTACACCGATAAACTCATCTTT
CDR3 protein: CACDSVLGDTYTDKLIF

J gene: TRDJ1
V gene: TRDV2
D gene: TRDD3
clone size: .
CDR3 DNA: TGTGCCTGTGACACCGGGGGGATTCGGGCCGATAAACTCATCTTT
CDR3 protein: CACDTGGIRADKLIF

J gene: TRDJ1
V gene: TRDV2
D gene: .
clone size: few
CDR3 DNA: TGTGCCTGTGACAAGGTGATGAGAGGGGATGCATTACTCATCTTT
CDR3 protein: CACDKVMRGDALLIF

J gene: TRDJ1
V gene: TRDV2
D gene: TRDD3
clone size: medium-sized
CDR3 DNA: TGTGCCTGTGACTCCGTACTGGGGGATACGCGGGATGTGAAGAACACCGATAAACTCATCTTT
CDR3 protein: CACDSVLGDTRDVKNTDKLIF

J gene: TRDJ1
V gene: TRDV3
D gene: TRDD3
clone size: .
CDR3 DNA: TGTGCCTTTACTACTACTACGATGGGGGGATACCACACCGATAAACTCATCTTT
CDR3 protein: CAFTTTTMGGYHTDKLIF

J gene: TRDJ1
V gene: TRDV2
D gene: .
clone size: few
CDR3 DNA: TGTGCCTGTGACACCCTGGCACAGGCCCGCGGAACCGATAAACTCATCTTT
CDR3 protein: CACDTLAQARGTDKLIF

J gene: TRDJ1
V gene: TRDV2
D gene: TRDD3
clone size: few
CDR3 DNA: TGTGCCTGTGACACCGGGACCAATCGGGGGGATACGGACGATAAACTCATCTTT
CDR3 protein: CACDTGTNRGDTDDKLIF

J gene: TRDJ1
V gene: TRDV2
D gene: .
clone size: .
CDR3 DNA: TGTGCCTGTGACACCGTCGGGGGAGCCAGCGATAAACTCATCTTT
CDR3 protein: CACDTVGGASDKLIF

J gene: TRDJ1
V gene: TRDV2
D gene: TRDD3
clone size: large
CDR3 DNA: TGTGCCTGTGACGCTATGTTACTGGGGGACGATTACACCGATAAACTCATCTTT
CDR3 protein: CACDAMLLGDDYTDKLIF

J gene: TRDJ1
V gene: TRDV2
D gene: TRDD3
clone size: .
CDR3 DNA: TGTGCCTGTGATTCTTGTGGTACTGGGGAAATGATCAGCCATAAACTCATCTTT
CDR3 protein: CACDSCGTGEMISHKLIF

J gene: TRDJ1
V gene: TRDV2
D gene: TRDD3
clone size: .
CDR3 DNA: TGTGCCTGTGACACCGTCTCACATACGTCAAGTACTGGGGGATTGGACGATAAACTCATCTTT
CDR3 protein: CACDTVSHTSSTGGLDDKLIF

J gene: TRDJ3
V gene: TRDV2
D gene: .
clone size: .
CDR3 DNA: TGTGCCTGTGACACCCTGAGGGTTTCGGACACCCGACAGATGTTTTTC
CDR3 protein: CACDTLRVSDTRQMFF

J gene: TRDJ1
V gene: TRDV2
D gene: .
clone size: .
CDR3 DNA: TGTGCCTGCGACGGAAGACAGTCGTACACCGATAAACTCATCTTT
CDR3 protein: CACDGRQSYTDKLIF

J gene: TRDJ3
V gene: TRDV2
D gene: TRDD3
clone size: few
CDR3 DNA: TGTGCCTGTGACGAGGCCTATACTGGGGGATACTTGATGTCTTGGGACACCCGACAGATGTTTTTC
CDR3 protein: CACDEAYTGGYLMSWDTRQMFF